This T cell receptor (beta chain) is drawn from a study of blood T cell repertoires in COVID-19. Sequencing was performed with immunoSEQ multiplex PCR; in TCRdb, only in-frame clones are kept and a portion is missing. The profile covers roughly 220,000 clones, with roughly 82% appearing a single time and under 1.5% taken by the ten largest. Germline V gene lookup returns CDR1 LGHDT and CDR2 YNNKEL (reference sequence). The CDR3 length is 12 residues. V lost 4 bases and J lost 8, with 11 bases in between. The receptor's source is a woman in her 40s who had recovered from COVID-19. The rearrangement joins TRBV3-1 (or the pseudogene TRBV3-2) to TRBJ1-1; maybe TRBD1 (5 bases). The sequencing sample was made of peripheral blood. The CDR3 coding sequence is TGTGCCAGCAGCCCGCCAGGGTTGGAAGCTTTCTTT. This codes for CASSPPGLEAFF.